Listed below are T cell receptor beta chains from one sample, sequenced in a study of molecular identifiers for immune sequencing clone quantification. TCRdb re-analysed the PCR reads in MiXCR, keeping a single row per CDR3 protein. The data contain over 100,000 distinct CDR3 sequences, 35% of them seen just once; the ten biggest clones take up less than 10%. Sequencing used naive CD8+ T cells from blood, with Jurkat cell RNA spiked in. The receptors originated from a human donor in good health. Some libraries in this study had Jurkat cell RNA spiked in. Each CDR3 is given with its conserved first and last residue. Each record gives: V gene, J gene, CDR3 length, clone size, D gene, CDR3 DNA, CDR3 protein. D genes are given only for firm matches. A clone size is listed for some rows: how often the clone was seen (once, few, many), or a class if it is expanded.

V gene: TRBV6-6; J gene: TRBJ1-1; CDR3 length: 13; clone size: NA; D gene: NA; CDR3 DNA: TGTGCCAGCAGTTACACAGGGAACACTGGAGCTTTCTTT; CDR3 protein: CASSYTGNTGAFF
V gene: TRBV29-1; J gene: TRBJ2-5; CDR3 length: 15; clone size: many; D gene: NA; CDR3 DNA: TGCAGCGTTGGGGATTATAGTGACAGAAAAGAGACCCAGTACTTC; CDR3 protein: CSVGDYSDRKETQYF
V gene: TRBV4-3; J gene: TRBJ1-1; CDR3 length: 15; clone size: NA; D gene: TRBD1; CDR3 DNA: TGCGCCAGCAGCAACAACAGGGGGTCGGCCACTGAAGCTTTCTTT; CDR3 protein: CASSNNRGSATEAFF
V gene: TRBV29-1; J gene: TRBJ2-1; CDR3 length: 12; clone size: NA; D gene: NA; CDR3 DNA: TGCAGCGTCGAAGGGCGGTACAATGAGCAGTTCTTC; CDR3 protein: CSVEGRYNEQFF
V gene: TRBV6-1; J gene: TRBJ2-2; CDR3 length: 16; clone size: few; D gene: NA; CDR3 DNA: TGTGCCAGCAGTGAAGGTTGGCAGGGAGACACCGGGGAGCTGTTTTTT; CDR3 protein: CASSEGWQGDTGELFF
V gene: TRBV7-2; J gene: TRBJ2-4; CDR3 length: 16; clone size: many; D gene: NA; CDR3 DNA: TGTGCCAGCAGCTTAGCAGGGGTTTGGAGGAAAAACATTCAGTACTTC; CDR3 protein: CASSLAGVWRKNIQYF
V gene: TRBV7-9; J gene: TRBJ2-5; CDR3 length: 16; clone size: NA; D gene: NA; CDR3 DNA: TGTGCCAGCAGCTTAGTTGGAGTTTTTAAGGAGGAGACCCAGTACTTC; CDR3 protein: CASSLVGVFKEETQYF
V gene: TRBV4-1; J gene: TRBJ2-4; CDR3 length: 16; clone size: many; D gene: NA; CDR3 DNA: TGCGCCAGCAGCCAGTCAGGATCCCCAGCCAAAAACATTCAGTACTTC; CDR3 protein: CASSQSGSPAKNIQYF
V gene: TRBV28; J gene: TRBJ1-4; CDR3 length: 14; clone size: few; D gene: NA; CDR3 DNA: TGTGCCAGCAGTTCAGGCGGGACTAATGAAAAACTGTTTTTT; CDR3 protein: CASSSGGTNEKLFF
V gene: TRBV19; J gene: TRBJ2-1; CDR3 length: 11; clone size: many; D gene: NA; CDR3 DNA: TGTGCCAGTAGTATTGGCGGGGAGCAGTTCTTC; CDR3 protein: CASSIGGEQFF
V gene: TRBV6-5; J gene: TRBJ2-3; CDR3 length: 14; clone size: many; D gene: NA; CDR3 DNA: TGTGCCAGCAGTTTGCTCATTAGCACAGATACGCAGTATTTT; CDR3 protein: CASSLLISTDTQYF
V gene: TRBV28; J gene: TRBJ2-5; CDR3 length: 12; clone size: many; D gene: NA; CDR3 DNA: TGTGCCAGCAATCAGGAGCAAGAGACCCAGTACTTC; CDR3 protein: CASNQEQETQYF
V gene: TRBV20-1; J gene: TRBJ2-7; CDR3 length: 12; clone size: few; D gene: NA; CDR3 DNA: TGCAGTGGAAGGGCCGGGACCTACGAGCAGTACTTC; CDR3 protein: CSGRAGTYEQYF
V gene: TRBV7-9; J gene: TRBJ2-3; CDR3 length: 12; clone size: many; D gene: TRBD1; CDR3 DNA: TGTGCCAGCAGCTTGGACAGGGCTACGCAGTATTTT; CDR3 protein: CASSLDRATQYF
V gene: TRBV28; J gene: TRBJ2-3; CDR3 length: 14; clone size: NA; D gene: TRBD2; CDR3 DNA: TGTGCCAGCAGTCCAAAGCGGGAGCGGGATACGCTGTATTTT; CDR3 protein: CASSPKRERDTLYF
V gene: TRBV19; J gene: TRBJ2-1; CDR3 length: 15; clone size: NA; D gene: NA; CDR3 DNA: TGTGCCAGTAGTATCGGCAGGGGTACCTACAATGAGCAGTTCTTC; CDR3 protein: CASSIGRGTYNEQFF
V gene: TRBV29-1; J gene: TRBJ2-7; CDR3 length: 12; clone size: few; D gene: NA; CDR3 DNA: TGCAGCGTTATAAGTTGGGCTGCCGAGCAGTACTTC; CDR3 protein: CSVISWAAEQYF
V gene: TRBV20-1; J gene: TRBJ2-3; CDR3 length: 16; clone size: NA; D gene: NA; CDR3 DNA: TGCAGTTCCTCAATACCGAGGGACCAAATCACAGATACGCAGTATTTT; CDR3 protein: CSSSIPRDQITDTQYF
V gene: TRBV12-3/TRBV12-4; J gene: TRBJ2-5; CDR3 length: 13; clone size: NA; D gene: TRBD2; CDR3 DNA: TGTGCCAGCATGAGTAGCGGGAGCGAGACCCAGTACTTC; CDR3 protein: CASMSSGSETQYF
V gene: TRBV6-2/TRBV6-3; J gene: TRBJ2-3; CDR3 length: 13; clone size: few; D gene: NA; CDR3 DNA: TGTGCCAGCAGTTACGTCAGCCCAGATACGCAGTATTTT; CDR3 protein: CASSYVSPDTQYF
V gene: TRBV9; J gene: TRBJ2-7; CDR3 length: 14; clone size: NA; D gene: NA; CDR3 DNA: TGTGCCAGCAGCGTAGAAAACTCCTACTACGAGCAGTACTTC; CDR3 protein: CASSVENSYYEQYF
V gene: TRBV27; J gene: TRBJ2-4; CDR3 length: 13; clone size: few; D gene: NA; CDR3 DNA: TGTGCCAGCAGTTTATCGCAGGGGACCATTCAGTACTTC; CDR3 protein: CASSLSQGTIQYF
V gene: TRBV7-7; J gene: TRBJ2-7; CDR3 length: 12; clone size: NA; D gene: NA; CDR3 DNA: TGTGCTAGCAGCTTAGAGGCGGCCGAGCAGTACTTC; CDR3 protein: CASSLEAAEQYF
V gene: TRBV9; J gene: TRBJ2-7; CDR3 length: 14; clone size: NA; D gene: TRBD2; CDR3 DNA: TGTGCCAGCAGCGTAGGCGGGGGAAACTACGAGCAGTACTTC; CDR3 protein: CASSVGGGNYEQYF
V gene: TRBV5-5; J gene: TRBJ2-1; CDR3 length: 16; clone size: many; D gene: TRBD2; CDR3 DNA: TGTGCCAGCAGCGATCCTAGCGGAGCCTTATACAATGAGCAGTTCTTC; CDR3 protein: CASSDPSGALYNEQFF
V gene: TRBV6-2/TRBV6-3; J gene: TRBJ1-5; CDR3 length: 15; clone size: NA; D gene: TRBD1; CDR3 DNA: TGTGCCAGCAGTTACTCGTGGGACAGTAACCAGCCCCAGCATTTT; CDR3 protein: CASSYSWDSNQPQHF
V gene: TRBV19; J gene: TRBJ2-7; CDR3 length: 12; clone size: NA; D gene: NA; CDR3 DNA: TGTGCCAGTATTGACAGTTCCTACGGGCAGTACTTC; CDR3 protein: CASIDSSYGQYF